This T cell receptor (beta chain) was found in a study of CD8+CD57+ T cells in acquired aplastic anemia. V dropped 6 bases and J dropped 3; count of bases not matched to a gene: 7. Germline loops: CDR1 DFQATT, CDR2 SNEGSKA (reference sequence). This CDR3 has 14 residues. It was genomic DNA that served as the template for profiling TCR beta VDJ and CDR3. TCRdb recomputed calls from the reads with MiXCR, one row per CDR3 protein. The sample holds 90,000 to 120,000 distinct CDR3 sequences; approximately 49% are singletons and the top ten take roughly 30%. This clonotype was detected many times. The V call is TRBV20-1, the J call TRBJ2-3; 9 bases align to TRBD1. The sequenced sample was sorted CD4+, CD8+, or CD8+CD57+ T cells (not recorded which) from PBMCs. This TCR came from a human donor in good health, serving as a control. CDR3 DNA: TGCAGTGCCATAGACAGGGGGAAGACAGATACGCAGTATTTT. It yields the protein CSAIDRGKTDTQYF.